The rows below give T cell receptor beta chains drawn from one sample of a study of CD4 T cells in relation to SARS-CoV-2 and coronaviruses. Antigen specificity for these receptors is unknown. Assay used: immunoSEQ multiplex PCR; TCRdb lists only in-frame clones, some missing. The sample lists 35,000 to 50,000 clones, roughly four fifths occurring once. Sequencing was carried out using naive CD4+ T cells from PBMCs, cultured in vitro. The origin of the receptors is an adult with COVID-19. Both conserved end residues are part of each CDR3. Fields, in order: J gene, D gene, clone size, V gene, CDR3 protein, CDR3 DNA. A D gene is named only where the DNA matches it firmly. Size tells how often a clone was seen (once, few, many) or the class of an expanded clone, and some rows leave it out.

TRBJ2-2	-	-	TRBV29-1	CSVVDTRAGELFF	TGCAGCGTTGTTGACACCAGGGCCGGGGAGCTGTTTTTT
TRBJ2-7	-	-	TRBV28	CASTILGAQVGEQYF	TGTGCCAGCACGATCTTAGGGGCGCAAGTTGGAGAGCAGTACTTC
TRBJ1-2	-	-	TRBV11-2	CASRRNVGSYGYTF	TGTGCCAGCAGACGAAATGTTGGGAGCTATGGCTACACCTTC
TRBJ1-1	-	-	TRBV2	CASSERQHSPEAFF	TGTGCCAGCAGTGAACGGCAACACAGTCCTGAAGCTTTCTTT
TRBJ2-5	TRBD2	-	TRBV9	CASSVATSPQETQYF	TGTGCCAGCAGCGTAGCGACTAGCCCCCAAGAGACCCAGTACTTC
TRBJ1-1	-	-	TRBV19	CASSPLRGGRTEAFF	TGTGCCAGTAGTCCTCTCCGGGGGGGAAGAACTGAAGCTTTCTTT
TRBJ2-5	-	-	TRBV5-6	CASSLAGSALTGGTQYF	TGTGCCAGCAGCTTGGCCGGTTCGGCGCTCACCGGGGGGACCCAGTACTTC
TRBJ2-7	TRBD2	-	TRBV6-1	CASSERETYEQYF	TGTGCCAGCAGTGAGCGGGAGACCTACGAGCAGTACTTC
TRBJ2-3	-	once	TRBV3-1/TRBV3-2	CASSQSATTDTQYF	TGTGCCAGCAGCCAGTCGGCGACCACAGATACGCAGTATTTT
TRBJ2-7	-	few	TRBV4-2	CASSHGGWGSYEQYF	TGTGCCAGCAGCCATGGCGGGTGGGGGTCCTACGAGCAGTACTTC
TRBJ2-4	-	-	TRBV6-5	CASSSPAENIQYF	TGTGCCAGCAGTAGCCCTGCGGAAAACATTCAGTACTTC
TRBJ2-3	-	-	TRBV6-5	CASSYRQDTQYF	TGTGCCAGCAGTTACCGCCAGGATACGCAGTATTTT
TRBJ2-7	-	-	TRBV19	CASRGTLDGQYF	TGTGCCAGTAGGGGGACTTTGGATGGGCAGTACTTC
TRBJ1-2	TRBD1	-	TRBV4-1	CASSRTGGYGYTF	TGCGCCAGCAGTCGGACAGGGGGCTATGGCTACACCTTC
TRBJ1-5	-	-	TRBV4-1	CASSQRPGVGQPQHF	TGCGCCAGCAGCCAGCGACCCGGGGTGGGTCAGCCCCAGCATTTT
TRBJ2-5	-	once	TRBV30	CAWSEGRRETQYF	TGTGCCTGGAGTGAGGGCCGAAGAGAGACCCAGTACTTC
TRBJ2-7	-	-	TRBV6-6	CASRVTAPGLTYEQYF	TGTGCCAGCAGAGTGACAGCCCCGGGACTTACCTACGAGCAGTACTTC
TRBJ1-1	-	-	TRBV29-1	CSVDRGNMNTEAFF	TGCAGCGTTGACAGGGGAAACATGAACACTGAAGCTTTCTTT
TRBJ2-7	-	-	TRBV5-4	CASSSGPGFDASYEQYF	TGTGCCAGCAGCTCTGGTCCAGGGTTTGATGCATCCTACGAGCAGTACTTC
TRBJ2-5	TRBD1	-	TRBV30	CAWSVLTGRETQYF	TGTGCCTGGAGTGTGTTGACAGGGAGAGAGACCCAGTACTTC
TRBJ2-5	TRBD2	-	TRBV7-6	CASSLATSGTQETQYF	TGTGCCAGCAGCTTAGCGACTAGCGGGACTCAAGAGACCCAGTACTTC
TRBJ2-7	-	-	TRBV27	CASSPRQKAYEQYF	TGTGCCAGCAGTCCACGACAGAAAGCCTACGAGCAGTACTTC
TRBJ2-1	-	once	TRBV5-4	CASSFKRGVSGYNEQFF	TGTGCCAGCAGCTTTAAGCGAGGGGTAAGCGGGTACAATGAGCAGTTCTTC
TRBJ1-2	-	-	TRBV18	CASSPTSTGPYGYTF	TGTGCCAGCTCACCGACCTCCACAGGGCCCTATGGCTACACCTTC
TRBJ1-5	TRBD1	once	TRBV10-3	CAARQGLNQPQHF	TGTGCCGCACGACAGGGGCTCAATCAGCCCCAGCATTTT
TRBJ2-2	-	-	TRBV11-2	CASTPWTTNTGELFF	TGTGCCAGCACCCCTTGGACGACGAACACCGGGGAGCTGTTTTTT
TRBJ2-3	-	-	TRBV4-3	CASSQEDDSRRPDTQYF	TGCGCCAGCAGCCAAGAAGATGATAGCCGAAGGCCAGATACGCAGTATTTT
TRBJ1-2	-	once	TRBV2	CASSPKDEGYTF	TGTGCCAGCAGTCCCAAGGACGAAGGCTACACCTTC
TRBJ2-1	TRBD1	-	TRBV5-1	CASSWRTGVTYNEQFF	TGCGCCAGCAGCTGGAGGACAGGGGTAACCTACAATGAGCAGTTCTTC
TRBJ1-2	-	-	TRBV21-1	CASNGTAPRGYTF	TGTGCCAGCAACGGGACGGCCCCAAGAGGCTACACCTTC
TRBJ2-1	-	once	TRBV7-2	CASSLYRTALGSSYNEQFF	TGTGCCAGCAGCTTATATAGGACAGCTTTAGGGAGCTCCTACAATGAGCAGTTCTTC
TRBJ2-5	TRBD2	-	TRBV6-4	CASSPTSGSGEETQYF	TGTGCCAGCAGTCCCACTAGCGGGAGTGGGGAAGAGACCCAGTACTTC
TRBJ1-4	TRBD1	-	TRBV5-1	CASRTSRDRGEKLFF	TGCGCCAGCAGGACCTCCCGGGACAGGGGTGAAAAACTGTTTTTT
TRBJ2-3	TRBD2	-	TRBV24-1	CATSDLVASGTDTQYF	TGTGCCACCAGTGATTTAGTGGCTAGCGGGACAGATACGCAGTATTTT
TRBJ2-2	-	-	TRBV7-8	CASSLIQAPGTGELFF	TGTGCCAGCAGCTTAATCCAGGCACCTGGCACCGGGGAGCTGTTTTTT
TRBJ2-1	TRBD2	-	TRBV7-6	CASSESAGGPTYNEQFF	TGTGCCAGCAGCGAATCAGCGGGAGGACCCACCTACAATGAGCAGTTCTTC
TRBJ2-3	-	-	TRBV5-5	CASSTRTAGTDTQYF	TGTGCCAGCAGCACCAGGACAGCAGGCACAGATACGCAGTATTTT
TRBJ1-1	-	-	TRBV7-6	CASSLEVWGLANTEAFF	TGTGCCAGCAGCTTAGAGGTGTGGGGGCTAGCTAACACTGAAGCTTTCTTT
TRBJ2-2	-	-	TRBV28	CASRPPRNTGELFF	TGTGCCAGCAGGCCTCCGAGGAACACCGGGGAGCTGTTTTTT
TRBJ2-7	-	-	TRBV11-2	CASSSGYFYEQYF	TGTGCCAGCAGCTCCGGCTACTTTTACGAGCAGTACTTC
TRBJ1-5	TRBD1	-	TRBV11-2	CASSLTGDQPQHF	TGTGCCAGCAGTCTGACAGGGGATCAGCCCCAGCATTTT
TRBJ2-2	-	once	TRBV10-3	CAISGNSGTANTGELFF	TGTGCCATCAGCGGAAACTCCGGGACCGCGAACACCGGGGAGCTGTTTTTT
TRBJ1-2	TRBD1	-	TRBV5-4	CASSSQTGGWGGYTF	TGTGCCAGCAGCTCGCAGACAGGGGGCTGGGGGGGCTACACCTTC
TRBJ1-2	TRBD1	-	TRBV3-1/TRBV3-2	CASSQRGQGVGGYTF	TGTGCCAGCAGTCAGCGGGGACAGGGAGTAGGTGGCTACACCTTC
TRBJ1-1	-	few	TRBV28	CASSLGGSTEAFF	TGTGCCAGCAGTTTGGGGGGCAGCACTGAAGCTTTCTTT
TRBJ1-2	-	-	TRBV5-1	CASPTLYGANYGYTF	TGCGCCAGCCCTACCTTGTACGGAGCTAACTATGGCTACACCTTC
TRBJ2-1	TRBD2	-	TRBV18	CASSPGLAGDNEQFF	TGTGCCAGCTCACCGGGACTAGCGGGGGACAATGAGCAGTTCTTC
TRBJ1-5	-	-	TRBV19	CASSIGRGNQPQHF	TGTGCCAGTAGTATAGGTCGGGGAAATCAGCCCCAGCATTTT
TRBJ2-5	TRBD2	-	TRBV5-4	CASTPAGVAGNKAETQYF	TGTGCCAGCACCCCCGCCGGGGTAGCGGGAAATAAAGCGGAGACCCAGTACTTC
TRBJ2-1	-	-	TRBV3-1/TRBV3-2	CASSQDRWSSYNEQFF	TGTGCCAGCAGCCAAGATCGGTGGAGCTCCTACAATGAGCAGTTCTTC
TRBJ2-2	TRBD2	-	TRBV2	CASSVRRVAWTSGDTGELFF	TGTGCCAGCAGTGTTCGAAGGGTGGCTTGGACTAGCGGTGACACCGGGGAGCTGTTTTTT
TRBJ1-4	TRBD1	-	TRBV28	CASSLTGVHHEKLFF	TGTGCCAGCAGTCTAACAGGGGTGCATCATGAAAAACTGTTTTTT
TRBJ1-5	TRBD1	-	TRBV28	CASRPTGDNQPQHF	TGTGCCAGCAGGCCGACAGGGGACAATCAGCCCCAGCATTTT
TRBJ2-7	-	-	TRBV19	CASSPPRTTASPYEQYF	TGTGCCAGTAGTCCCCCCCGAACGACGGCATCTCCCTACGAGCAGTACTTC
TRBJ1-6	-	-	TRBV27	CASSLRTANSPLHF	TGTGCCAGCAGTTTACGGACAGCTAATTCACCCCTCCACTTT